The 2 T cell receptor beta chains below come from one sample, sequenced in a study of cytomegalovirus exposure and HLA in healthy donors. The PCR ran on 60 Vbeta and 13 Jbeta primers. TCRdb's table, derived via immunoSEQ multiplex PCR, lists solely in-frame clones and lacks some. The sample has about 160,000 clones, about 85% seen once; the top ten hold approximately 2%. The sequenced material came from PBMCs. These receptors all stem from a man in his late teens or twenties in good health and CMV-seropositive.

The chain couples TRBV5-1 to TRBJ2-1, with 10 bases aligning to TRBD2. The V gene's germline CDR1 is SGHRS and CDR2 YFSETQ. The CDR3 runs to 20 residues. J lost 6 bases, V lost 3 bases, and 21 bases had no gene match. The CDR3, as DNA: TGCGCCAGCAGCTCGCCCCGACAACAAACTAGCGGGGTTTCGGGCAATGAGCAGTTCTTC. It codes for CASSSPRQQTSGVSGNEQFF.

The sample holds one count of this clone. The chain has TRBV27 and TRBJ1-2, with TRBD1 as a possible D gene (5 bases). The CDR3 totals 17 residues. V was shortened by 5 bases and J by 1 base, with 20 bases between the two germline ends. Germline V lookup: CDR1 MNHEY, CDR2 SMNVEV (reference sequence). CDR3 residues: CASSPHRQYPLNYGYTF. The CDR3 DNA reads TGTGCCAGCAGTCCCCACAGGCAGTACCCCCTTAACTATGGCTACACCTTC.